Listed below are T cell receptor beta chains from one sample, sequenced in a study of blood T cell repertoires in COVID-19. This table comes from immunoSEQ multiplex PCR, and its TCRdb copy is limited to in-frame clones, with some not included. The sample lists about 130,000 clones; approximately 80% were seen once. Sequenced: peripheral blood. The receptors derive from a woman aged 60 to 75 with acute or convalescent COVID-19. CDR3s include the opening cysteine and the closing phenylalanine or tryptophan. The D gene is left open where the match is weak. Clone size is stated in some rows and not others, as once, few, many or a class when expanded.

J gene,V gene,D gene,clone size,CDR3 DNA,CDR3 protein
TRBJ1-1,TRBV2,NA,few,TGTGCCAGAACAGGGATGGTGAACACTGAAGCTTTCTTT,CARTGMVNTEAFF
TRBJ1-1,TRBV11-2,NA,few,TGTGCCAGCAGCTTATCGGGACAACTGAACACTGAAGCTTTCTTT,CASSLSGQLNTEAFF
TRBJ1-2,TRBV7-8,NA,NA,TGTGCCAGCAGCTTAGGACAGTACTATGGCTACACCTTC,CASSLGQYYGYTF
TRBJ1-1,TRBV19,TRBD1,NA,TGTGCCAGTAGTATGGACAGGGAGAACACTGAAGCTTTCTTT,CASSMDRENTEAFF
TRBJ1-2,TRBV3-1/TRBV3-2,NA,NA,TGTGCCAGCAGCCAAGCGGGGGGCGGCTATGGCTACACCTTC,CASSQAGGGYGYTF
TRBJ1-1,TRBV13,NA,NA,TGTGCCAGCAGCTCTCTAGGGAAGGGGGAAGCTTTCTTT,CASSSLGKGEAFF
TRBJ2-1,TRBV5-1,TRBD1,NA,TGCGCCAGCAGCCTAGGGGGCTCGGTAAGCTACAATGAGCAGTTCTTC,CASSLGGSVSYNEQFF
TRBJ1-2,TRBV19,TRBD1,NA,TGTGCCAGTAGTTTCTATCCGGGGACAGGGAATGGCTACACCTTC,CASSFYPGTGNGYTF
TRBJ1-5,TRBV24-1,NA,NA,TGTGCCACCAGTCGAGCAGGCGACAATCAGCCCCAGCATTTT,CATSRAGDNQPQHF
TRBJ1-4,TRBV4-1,NA,NA,TGCGCCAGCAGCCGTGGGCCTGCAACTAATGAAAAACTGTTTTTT,CASSRGPATNEKLFF
TRBJ1-5,TRBV9,NA,NA,TGTGCCAGCAGCGTAGCTGAAGCAACGCCCCAGCATTTT,CASSVAEATPQHF
TRBJ2-5,TRBV24-1,TRBD2,NA,TGTGCCACCAGTGATTCGGGACTAGCGGGGTACCAAGAGACCCAGTACTTC,CATSDSGLAGYQETQYF
TRBJ2-5,TRBV9,NA,NA,TGTGCCAGCAGCGTCCAGGGTTCAGAGACCCAGTACTTC,CASSVQGSETQYF
TRBJ1-5,TRBV6-5,NA,NA,TGTGCCAGCAATACAAACCGGGGGCCCCAGCATTTT,CASNTNRGPQHF
TRBJ1-2,TRBV10-2,TRBD1,few,TGCGCCAGCAGTGAGTTAAGGACAGGGGGTGGCTACACCTTC,CASSELRTGGGYTF
TRBJ1-5,TRBV19,NA,NA,TGTGCCAGTAGACCGGACTGGAGTCAGCCCCAGCATTTT,CASRPDWSQPQHF
TRBJ1-4,TRBV30,NA,NA,TGTGCCTGGAGTGGACAGGCACTTAATGAAAAACTGTTTTTT,CAWSGQALNEKLFF
TRBJ1-1,TRBV2,NA,NA,TGTGCCAGCAGTGAAGCCGTGAAGAGGGTCCCGAACACTGAAGCTTTCTTT,CASSEAVKRVPNTEAFF
TRBJ2-7,TRBV5-1,TRBD1,NA,TGCGCCAGCAGCTTGGAGGCGGGGACAGGGTATCGGGAGCAGTACTTC,CASSLEAGTGYREQYF
TRBJ1-1,TRBV28,NA,NA,TGTGCCAGCGGGTCGGGGGAGAACACTGAAGCTTTCTTT,CASGSGENTEAFF
TRBJ2-3,TRBV24-1,TRBD2,few,TGTGCCACCAGTCTCGGGGGGGGTCCACGGGATACGCAGTATTTT,CATSLGGGPRDTQYF
TRBJ1-5,TRBV10-3,NA,NA,TGTGCCATCAGTGGCGAGGGCAATCAGCCCCAGCATTTT,CAISGEGNQPQHF
TRBJ1-1,TRBV19,NA,NA,TGTGCCAGTTCCCCCGTACGGACTGAAGCTTTCTTT,CASSPVRTEAFF
TRBJ1-5,TRBV3-1/TRBV3-2,TRBD1,NA,TGTGCCAGCAGCCCGACCTGGACAGGGAGTCAGCCCCAGCATTTT,CASSPTWTGSQPQHF
TRBJ2-1,TRBV5-4,TRBD2,NA,TGTGCCAGCAGCCCACCCGGGAGCGGGGGGATTTACAATGAGCAGTTCTTC,CASSPPGSGGIYNEQFF
TRBJ2-4,TRBV30,NA,NA,TGTGCCTGGAGTGGGGGCCAGCTGAAGTACTTC,CAWSGGQLKYF
TRBJ2-5,TRBV5-6,TRBD1,NA,TGTGCCAGCAGCTCCGGGACAGGGCTAGACCAGTACTTC,CASSSGTGLDQYF
TRBJ2-3,TRBV15,NA,NA,TGTGCCACCAGCAGAAGGATACGACTAAGCACAGATACGCAGTATTTT,CATSRRIRLSTDTQYF
TRBJ1-1,TRBV4-1,NA,NA,TGCGCCAGCAGCCAAGGGGATCACAGGTCTCGGACGGGAGCTTTCTTT,CASSQGDHRSRTGAFF
TRBJ1-1,TRBV27,NA,NA,TGTGCCAGCAGTTTTTCCCTTCTTTACACTGAAGCTTTCTTT,CASSFSLLYTEAFF
TRBJ2-3,TRBV11-2,TRBD2,NA,TGTGCCAGCAGCCCGTCCATCCAGCGGGGATCAGATACGCAGTATTTT,CASSPSIQRGSDTQYF
TRBJ1-2,TRBV10-3,NA,NA,TGTGCCATCAGTGAAGCCGGGTCGTTCTATGGCTACACCTTC,CAISEAGSFYGYTF
TRBJ1-1,TRBV7-3,NA,NA,TGTGCCAGCAGCTTAAACTCGGGTCCGATCACTGAAGCTTTCTTT,CASSLNSGPITEAFF
TRBJ1-2,TRBV5-1,TRBD1,once,TGCGCCAGCAGCTTATCGGACAGGGGAGGGTCTGGCTACACCTTC,CASSLSDRGGSGYTF
TRBJ1-5,TRBV6-8,NA,NA,TGTCGCGGAGACCTTGGACCAGGGGAGATGGTTCAGCCCCAGCATTTT,CRGDLGPGEMVQPQHF
TRBJ1-2,TRBV6-5,TRBD1,NA,TGTGCCAGCAGTTGGGACAGTAACTATGGCTACACCTTC,CASSWDSNYGYTF
TRBJ1-2,TRBV2,NA,NA,TGTGCCAGCAGTTCCGACAGCTATGGCTACACCTTC,CASSSDSYGYTF
TRBJ1-1,TRBV4-2,NA,NA,TGTGCCAGCAGCTCAGTCGCGGGGGCGGTTTCCACTGAAGCTTTCTTT,CASSSVAGAVSTEAFF
TRBJ1-2,TRBV20-1,NA,NA,TGCAGTGCTAGTGTACAGTATGGCTACACCTTC,CSASVQYGYTF
TRBJ1-5,TRBV19,NA,NA,TGTGCCAGTAGGGGGGGGTTAGGAAAAGATCAGCCCCAGCATTTT,CASRGGLGKDQPQHF
TRBJ2-2,TRBV21-1,NA,NA,TGTGCCAGCAGCAACCAGTCAGGGGTTTCCGGGGAGCTGTTTTTT,CASSNQSGVSGELFF
TRBJ2-7,TRBV9,TRBD1,NA,TGTGCCAGCAGCGTTGCCGACAGGGGCTACGAGCAGTACTTC,CASSVADRGYEQYF
TRBJ1-1,TRBV19,NA,NA,TGTGCCAGTAGTATGAGCAGGGTGGTTTTCTTT,CASSMSRVVFF
TRBJ1-1,TRBV7-9,NA,NA,TGTGCCAGCAGCCGGTCGGGGAACACTGAAGCTTTCTTT,CASSRSGNTEAFF
TRBJ1-3,TRBV6-1,NA,NA,TGTGCCAGCAGTGAACTTCCCGACAGAAGGTCTGGAAACACCATATATTTT,CASSELPDRRSGNTIYF
TRBJ2-5,TRBV6-2/TRBV6-3,TRBD1,NA,TGTGCCAGCAGTTCCCGGGACAGGGGGTCGCGGGCGGCAGAGACCCAGTACTTC,CASSSRDRGSRAAETQYF
TRBJ2-1,TRBV19,NA,NA,TGTGCCAGTAGTCCCGGGGTGAGCTCCTACAATGAGCAGTTCTTC,CASSPGVSSYNEQFF
TRBJ2-1,TRBV19,TRBD1,NA,TGTGCCAGTAGTCCTTCCAGGGGGCATACCGTTTCCTACAATGAGCAGTTCTTC,CASSPSRGHTVSYNEQFF